This T cell receptor (beta chain) was obtained from a study of shared clonotypes between healthy human individuals. After removal of 4 bases from V and 6 bases from J, the junction contained 7 bases not matched to a gene. Germline-derived CDR1 and CDR2 are SGHRS and YFSETQ. The CDR3 is 14 amino acids. Some clones are missing from TCRdb's copy, which holds only in-frame ones; the method was immunoSEQ multiplex PCR. The sample holds 500,000 or so clones, about 96% seen once. The chain combines TRBV5-1 with TRBJ2-3; TRBD2 matches at 8 bases. What was sequenced was naive CD4+ T cells sorted from blood. This sample's subset: CD45RA+ positively selected. The sequence derives from a woman aged 25 to 39 in good health. CDR3 coding DNA: TGCGCCAGCAGCGCGGGAGGTACTAGTGATACGCAGTATTTT. Its protein is CASSAGGTSDTQYF.